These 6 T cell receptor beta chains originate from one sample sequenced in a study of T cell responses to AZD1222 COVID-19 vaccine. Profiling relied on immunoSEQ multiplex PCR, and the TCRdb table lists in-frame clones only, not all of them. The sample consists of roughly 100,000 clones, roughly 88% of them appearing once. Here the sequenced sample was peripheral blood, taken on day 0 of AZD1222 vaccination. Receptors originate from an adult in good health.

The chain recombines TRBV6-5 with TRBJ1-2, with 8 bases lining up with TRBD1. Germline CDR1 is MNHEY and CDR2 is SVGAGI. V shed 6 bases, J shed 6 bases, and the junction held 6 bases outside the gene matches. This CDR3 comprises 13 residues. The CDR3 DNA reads TGTGCCAGCAGCTTAGGGACAGGTCATGGCTACACCTTC. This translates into CASSLGTGHGYTF.

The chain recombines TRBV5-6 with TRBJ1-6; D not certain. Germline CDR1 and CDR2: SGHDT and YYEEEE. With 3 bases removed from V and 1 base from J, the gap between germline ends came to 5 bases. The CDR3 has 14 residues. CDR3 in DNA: TGTGCCAGCAGCTCTAGGTCCTATAATTCACCCCTCCACTTT. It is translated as CASSSRSYNSPLHF.

CDR3 region: CASSALTGGGDTQYF. DNA of the CDR3: TGTGCCAGCAGCGCACTGACAGGGGGAGGGGATACGCAGTATTTT. The chain carries TRBV9 and TRBJ2-3, with 9 bases lining up with TRBD1. The germline gives CDR1 SGDLS, CDR2 YYNGEE. This CDR3 has 15 amino acids. Trimming took 3 bases from V and 6 from J; bases not matched to a gene: 8. Using reference TRBV9 and TRBJ2-3 for the parts outside the CDR3, the full variable domain is DSGVTQTPKHLITATGQRVTLRCSPRSGDLSVYWYQQSLDQGLQFLIQYYNGEERAKGNILERFSAQQFPDLHSELNLSSLELGDSALYFCASSALTGGGDTQYFGPGTRLTVL.

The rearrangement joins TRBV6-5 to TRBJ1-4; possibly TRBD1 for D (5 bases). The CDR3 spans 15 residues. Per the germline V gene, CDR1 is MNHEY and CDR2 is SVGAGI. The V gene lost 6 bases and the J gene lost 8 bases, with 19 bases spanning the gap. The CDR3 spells CASSRGGGRWEKLFF. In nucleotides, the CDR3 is TGTGCCAGCAGCCGAGGTGGGGGGAGATGGGAAAAACTGTTTTTT.

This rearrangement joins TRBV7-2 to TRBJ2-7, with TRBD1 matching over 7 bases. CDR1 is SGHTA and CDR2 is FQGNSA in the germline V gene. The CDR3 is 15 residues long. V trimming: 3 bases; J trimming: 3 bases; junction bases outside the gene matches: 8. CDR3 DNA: TGTGCCAGCAGCTTTGAACAGGGGCGCAACTACGAGCAGTACTTC. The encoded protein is CASSFEQGRNYEQYF.

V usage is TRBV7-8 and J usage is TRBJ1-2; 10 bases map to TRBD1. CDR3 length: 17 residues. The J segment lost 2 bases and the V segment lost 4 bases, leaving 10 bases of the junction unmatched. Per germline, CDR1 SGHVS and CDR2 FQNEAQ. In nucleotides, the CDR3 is TGTGCCAGCAGCTCGACAGGGGGCGGTCAAGGGAACTATGGCTACACCTTC. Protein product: CASSSTGGGQGNYGYTF.